These T cell receptor beta chains were read from a single sample in a study of T cell responses to AZD1222 COVID-19 vaccine. Here immunoSEQ multiplex PCR was the method, and the copy in TCRdb shows in-frame clones only, minus some. The sample includes about 150,000 clones, 90% to 95% seen only once; the top ten take about 4.6%. Sequenced material: peripheral blood, taken on day 0 of AZD1222 vaccination. The receptors originated from an adult in good health. CDR3s leave out the opening cysteine and the closing phenylalanine or tryptophan. Each record gives: D gene, V gene, CDR3 protein. The D gene is left open where the match is weak.

d_gene: -
v_gene: TRBV27
CDR3aa: ASRARAAMNTEAF

d_gene: -
v_gene: TRBV7-2
CDR3aa: ASSLVRGSYEQY

d_gene: TRBD2
v_gene: TRBV15
CDR3aa: ATSRPSGRADEQF

d_gene: TRBD2
v_gene: TRBV12-3/TRBV12-4
CDR3aa: ASRLGGSYEQY

d_gene: -
v_gene: TRBV4-3
CDR3aa: ASSQGGRSLRHNSPLH

d_gene: -
v_gene: TRBV28
CDR3aa: ATEESFNEEQF

d_gene: -
v_gene: TRBV24-1
CDR3aa: AISPGAAGAGELF

d_gene: -
v_gene: TRBV7-2
CDR3aa: ASSLGLARNTQY

d_gene: -
v_gene: TRBV12-3/TRBV12-4
CDR3aa: ASSPAAEKLF

d_gene: TRBD1
v_gene: TRBV18
CDR3aa: ASSPPSGGSKKLF

d_gene: TRBD1
v_gene: TRBV7-8
CDR3aa: ASSLARRTGPNTEAF

d_gene: -
v_gene: TRBV29-1
CDR3aa: SVVRPDGYT

d_gene: TRBD2
v_gene: TRBV7-2
CDR3aa: ASSLAKSASGSASNSTDTQY

d_gene: TRBD1
v_gene: TRBV2
CDR3aa: AGRRQGSSYEQY

d_gene: TRBD2
v_gene: TRBV4-3
CDR3aa: ASSQVLRLAGAADYNEQF

d_gene: TRBD2
v_gene: TRBV4-2
CDR3aa: ASSPGRGQETQY

d_gene: TRBD1
v_gene: TRBV27
CDR3aa: ASRSGTGGFTGELF

d_gene: -
v_gene: TRBV12-5
CDR3aa: ASGFGVTDTQY

d_gene: -
v_gene: TRBV12-5
CDR3aa: ASGLGGGAGGLETQY

d_gene: -
v_gene: TRBV12-3/TRBV12-4
CDR3aa: ANSRQVPYEQY

d_gene: -
v_gene: TRBV2
CDR3aa: ASSPRQAEAF

d_gene: -
v_gene: TRBV12-3/TRBV12-4
CDR3aa: ASSPREAGELF

d_gene: TRBD1
v_gene: TRBV28
CDR3aa: ASGDRPYEQY

d_gene: -
v_gene: TRBV6-2/TRBV6-3
CDR3aa: ASSYPYGLNEQF

d_gene: -
v_gene: TRBV19
CDR3aa: ASSIGENTEAF

d_gene: TRBD2
v_gene: TRBV5-4
CDR3aa: ASRDGLVRTDTQY

d_gene: -
v_gene: TRBV19
CDR3aa: ASSIAQEQF

d_gene: -
v_gene: TRBV5-4
CDR3aa: ASSSKGHRGAYEQY

d_gene: -
v_gene: TRBV19
CDR3aa: ASSIASYSNQPQH

d_gene: TRBD1
v_gene: TRBV2
CDR3aa: ASSGRTGFNEQY

d_gene: -
v_gene: TRBV6-2/TRBV6-3
CDR3aa: ASSFRGSNYGYT

d_gene: -
v_gene: TRBV7-2
CDR3aa: ASSLEQGQPQH

d_gene: -
v_gene: TRBV27
CDR3aa: ASSIDRFNEKLF

d_gene: -
v_gene: TRBV6-5
CDR3aa: ASSYPPGSDTQY

d_gene: -
v_gene: TRBV18
CDR3aa: ASSPALMGDGYT

d_gene: -
v_gene: TRBV4-2
CDR3aa: ASSQGSEGGSPLH

d_gene: -
v_gene: TRBV28
CDR3aa: ASSLSREAF

d_gene: -
v_gene: TRBV28
CDR3aa: ASSSGGSNTEAF

d_gene: -
v_gene: TRBV28
CDR3aa: ASSTSRQAGNTIY

d_gene: -
v_gene: TRBV11-3
CDR3aa: ASSLRQVGGTGELF

d_gene: -
v_gene: TRBV2
CDR3aa: ASSLTGSYEQY

d_gene: TRBD2
v_gene: TRBV6-2/TRBV6-3
CDR3aa: ASSYGGGDYEQY

d_gene: TRBD2
v_gene: TRBV7-9
CDR3aa: ASSVLGTSGRANEQF

d_gene: TRBD2
v_gene: TRBV25-1
CDR3aa: ASSASSGRAHNEQF

d_gene: -
v_gene: TRBV19
CDR3aa: ASIRAGLQY

d_gene: -
v_gene: TRBV11-3
CDR3aa: ASSRDSAYEQY

d_gene: -
v_gene: TRBV6-5
CDR3aa: ASSYLKGYDEKLF

d_gene: -
v_gene: TRBV6-2/TRBV6-3
CDR3aa: ASSYSSGELTDTQY

d_gene: -
v_gene: TRBV19
CDR3aa: ASSIFGGASNQPQH

d_gene: -
v_gene: TRBV5-4
CDR3aa: ASSLGVQGGTNEKLF

d_gene: -
v_gene: TRBV4-1
CDR3aa: ASSQPNTGELF